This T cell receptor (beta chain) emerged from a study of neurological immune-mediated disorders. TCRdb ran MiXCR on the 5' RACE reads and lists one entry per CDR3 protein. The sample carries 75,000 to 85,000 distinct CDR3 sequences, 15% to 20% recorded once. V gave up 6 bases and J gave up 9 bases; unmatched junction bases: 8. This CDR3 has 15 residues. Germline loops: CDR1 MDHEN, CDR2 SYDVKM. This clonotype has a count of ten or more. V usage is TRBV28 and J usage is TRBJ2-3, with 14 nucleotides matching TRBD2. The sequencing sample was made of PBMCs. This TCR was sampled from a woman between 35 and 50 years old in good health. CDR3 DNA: TGTGCCAGCAGAATGACTAGCGGGGGGGCAAAGACGCAGTATTTT. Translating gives CASRMTSGGAKTQYF.